Here is one T cell receptor beta chain with its context. What it recognizes is unknown. This sample was taken from a study of cytomegalovirus exposure and HLA in healthy donors. Study-level results: Most TCR sequences were rare, but some public TCRs occurred in many donors. Immune exposure data for these donors was limited to CMV serostatus. Earlier results showed most TCR beta V segments being productive about 90% or about 30% of the time.

PCR involved 60 Vbeta and 13 Jbeta primers. The repertoire was sequenced with immunoSEQ multiplex PCR; TCRdb's copy has only in-frame clones and lacks some. The data show some 180,000 clones, with around 75% seen just once and roughly 2.7% held by the top ten. The sample consisted of PBMCs. The clonotype originates from a female donor in good health and CMV-seronegative.

The CDR3 reads CASSPSRAPAYNEQFF. The DNA of the CDR3 is TGTGCCAGCAGTCCTAGCCGGGCGCCGGCCTACAATGAGCAGTTCTTC. This chain uses TRBV27 with TRBJ2-1; D is perhaps TRBD2 (5 bases). Trimming pared 5 bases from V and 2 bases from J, leaving 16 bases between. The CDR3 extends over 16 amino acids. In germline, CDR1 is MNHEY, CDR2 SMNVEV (reference sequence).